Below, 18 T cell receptor beta chains from the same sample are listed, as sequenced in a study of cytomegalovirus exposure and HLA in healthy donors. A multiplex PCR was run with 60 Vbeta primers and 13 Jbeta primers. Assay used: immunoSEQ multiplex PCR; TCRdb lists only in-frame clones, some missing. The data show around 130,000 clones, roughly 82% seen once. The material sequenced was PBMCs. The receptors stem from a woman aged 18-29 years in good health and CMV-seronegative.

The sample holds one count of this clone. V gene TRBV18 combines with J gene TRBJ1-2, with TRBD1 identical over 9 bases. With 1 base clipped from V and 7 bases from J, the junction kept 4 bases outside the gene matches. Germline V lookup: CDR1 KGHSH, CDR2 LQKENI. CDR3 size: 14 residues. The CDR3 region has the DNA TGTGCCAGCTCACCACGGAGGGACAGGGCTGGCTACACCTTC. It is translated as CASSPRRDRAGYTF.

V usage is TRBV6-1 and J usage is TRBJ1-4, with 9 positions matching TRBD1. The germline V gene encodes CDR1 MNHNS and CDR2 SASEGT. J was trimmed by 8 bases and V by 2 bases; bases with no gene match: 9. The CDR3 has 16 residues. The CDR3 DNA reads as TGTGCCAGCAGTGAAAGGGTCGGGACAGGGAACGAAAAACTGTTTTTT. This gives the protein CASSERVGTGNEKLFF.

This clone was seen a handful of times. The chain couples TRBV13 to TRBJ2-7; D is perhaps TRBD1 (6 bases). This CDR3 spans 13 amino acids. Deletions cut 2 bases from V and 3 bases from J, with 8 bases between. CDR1 PRHDT and CDR2 FYEKMQ come from the germline V gene (reference sequence). In DNA form, the CDR3 reads TGTGCCAGCAGCTTACCGGGACACTACGAGCAGTACTTC. This sequence encodes CASSLPGHYEQYF. Supplemented by reference TRBV13 and TRBJ2-7, the full variable domain reads AAGVIQSPRHLIKEKRETATLKCYPIPRHDTVYWYQQGPGQDPQFLISFYEKMQSDKGSIPDRFSAQQFSDYHSELNMSSLELGDSALYFCASSLPGHYEQYFGPGTRLTVT.

Points on this clone: This same CDR3 is encoded by further DNA sequences in the sample. The V call is TRBV19, the J call TRBJ1-1, with D unclear. The germline CDR1 and CDR2 sequences are LNHDA and SQIVND (reference sequence). This CDR3 spans 12 amino acids. V lost 7 bases and J lost 1, with 7 bases in between. The CDR3 DNA is TGTGCCAGTATCGCGCCGAACACTGAAGCTTTCTTT. Translated, it gives CASIAPNTEAFF.

V is TRBV7-9 and J is TRBJ2-1, with 7 bases lining up with TRBD1. The CDR3 is 14 residues long. Germline loops: CDR1 SEHNR, CDR2 FQNEAQ (reference sequence). Trimming removed 1 base from V and 12 bases from J; junction bases left unmatched: 9. The CDR3 coding sequence is TGTGCCAGCAGCTTAGAGGGGTGGACAGGATTGCAGTTCTTC. Translating it yields CASSLEGWTGLQFF.

The genes are TRBV5-4 and TRBJ2-2; D may be TRBD2 (5 bases). V was cut by 0 bases and J by 0 bases, with 9 bases left in between. Per germline, CDR1 SGHNT and CDR2 YYREEE (reference sequence). This CDR3 is 16 amino acids long. CDR3 region: CASSLVPGTNTGELFF. The CDR3 nucleotides are TGTGCCAGCAGCTTGGTTCCGGGGACGAACACCGGGGAGCTGTTTTTT.

The chain couples TRBV19 to TRBJ1-6; 8 nucleotides match TRBD1. Germline assignment: CDR1 LNHDA and CDR2 SQIVND (reference sequence). J was trimmed by 2 bases and V by 5 bases; bases with no gene match: 5. The CDR3 sequence is 16 residues long. CDR3 sequence (DNA): TGTGCCAGTAGTCCCCAGGGGGCTCCCTATAATTCACCCCTCCACTTT. Translated: CASSPQGAPYNSPLHF.

The rearrangement uses TRBV5-1 and TRBJ1-1, with D possibly TRBD1 on 5 matching bases. The CDR3 is 17 amino acids. V lost 2 bases, J lost 2 bases, and 19 bases lay in between. Germline CDR1 reads SGHRS; CDR2 reads YFSETQ. The CDR3 coding sequence is TGCGCCAGCAGCTTCTCTGGCCTGGGGCGGGACAACACTGAAGCTTTCTTT. As protein: CASSFSGLGRDNTEAFF.

The rearrangement links TRBV5-1 to TRBJ1-1, with a weak D call TRBD1 (5 bases). The CDR3 covers 15 residues. Germline assignment: CDR1 SGHRS and CDR2 YFSETQ. V lost 4 bases to trimming and J lost 5 bases, with 18 bases between them. The CDR3 sequence: CASSLGWGGKTEAFF. CDR3 bases: TGCGCCAGCAGCCTTGGATGGGGGGGAAAAACTGAAGCTTTCTTT.

This clone was seen just once. The chain links TRBV2 to TRBJ2-1, with D maybe TRBD1 (5 bases). The CDR3 spans 13 residues. Germline V lookup: CDR1 SNHLY, CDR2 FYNNEI. V was cut by 6 bases and J by 9 bases, with 15 bases left in between. The CDR3 DNA reads TGTGCCAGCAGACCTGTCGCAAGGGGTGAGCAGTTCTTC. Translation gives CASRPVARGEQFF.

The chain joins TRBV29-1 to TRBJ2-6, with D uncertain. The CDR3 extends over 12 amino acids. Germline CDR1 and CDR2: SQVTM and ANQGSEA. Trimming stripped 7 bases from V and 0 bases from J, with 4 bases between. The CDR3 DNA follows: TGCAGCGGAGGCTCTGGGGCCAACGTCCTGACTTTC. It yields the protein CSGGSGANVLTF.

The J gene is TRBJ2-2, the V gene TRBV7-9; D might be TRBD2 (5 bases). Germline CDR1 and CDR2: SEHNR and FQNEAQ (reference sequence). CDR3 length: 18 residues. Between the trimmed V and J ends, which lost 4 bases and 9 bases, there was a span of 27 bases. CDR3 nucleotides: TGTGCCAGCAGCTCTCTGTTGACACGGGATGCCACCGCAAGGGAGCTGTTTTTT. This sequence encodes CASSSLLTRDATARELFF.

The V gene is TRBV11-1, the J gene TRBJ2-7, with 9 bases that match TRBD2. Germline V lookup: CDR1 SGHAT, CDR2 FQDESV (reference sequence). Trimming removed 2 bases from V and 5 bases from J; junction bases left unmatched: 7. This CDR3 spans 15 amino acids. CDR3 DNA sequence: TGTGCCAGCAGCTTAATTAGCGGGGGAACCGACGAGCAGTACTTC. It yields the protein CASSLISGGTDEQYF.

The chain is built from TRBV11-2 and TRBJ1-3, with D perhaps matching TRBD1 (6 bases). This CDR3 is 16 amino acids long. Trimming shortened V by 1 base and J by 6 bases, and 16 bases separated the two germline ends. Per germline, CDR1 SGHAT and CDR2 FQNNGV. The CDR3: CASSLVLTGSANTIYF. DNA of the CDR3: TGTGCCAGCAGCTTAGTTCTAACAGGGTCGGCAAACACCATATATTTT.

The V gene is TRBV6-6, the J gene TRBJ1-2; D not resolved. Trimming stripped 4 bases from V and 4 bases from J, with 13 bases between. Germline CDR1 reads MNHNY; CDR2 reads SVGAGI (reference sequence). The CDR3 is 14 residues long. The chain's CDR3 is CASSSSNEGYGYTF. The CDR3 bases are TGTGCCAGCAGTTCATCTAACGAGGGCTATGGCTACACCTTC.

This clone turned up a few times. CDR3 in DNA: TGTGCCAGCAGCACCGGACAGGGTCTAGTCAATCAGCCCCAGCATTTT. Residues: CASSTGQGLVNQPQHF. V is TRBV7-2 and J is TRBJ1-5; TRBD1 matches 8 bases. The CDR3 extends over 16 amino acids. The V gene end was trimmed by 5 bases and the J gene end by 3 bases; junction bases not matched to a gene: 9. CDR1 is SGHTA and CDR2 is FQGNSA in the germline V gene.

This chain links TRBV10-3 with TRBJ2-1, with 9 bases identical to TRBD1. The CDR3 has 14 amino acids. From germline, CDR1 is ENHRY and CDR2 SYGVKD. With 3 bases clipped from V and 14 bases from J, the junction kept 11 bases outside the gene matches. In nucleotides, the CDR3 is TGTGCCATCAGTGAAGGGACAGGGATGAAGATAGAGTTCTTC. Its translation: CAISEGTGMKIEFF.

The V call is TRBV11-1, the J call TRBJ1-2, with D possibly being TRBD1 (5 bases). V was clipped by 1 base and J by 5 bases, with 8 bases between them. CDR1 and CDR2 from the germline V gene are SGHAT and FQDESV (reference sequence). The CDR3 covers 13 residues. CDR3: CASSLETAYGYTF. CDR3 bases: TGTGCCAGCAGCTTAGAGACAGCTTATGGCTACACCTTC.